The 24 T cell receptor beta chains reported below all come from one sample, sequenced in a study of blood T cell repertoires in COVID-19. Profiling relied on immunoSEQ multiplex PCR, and the TCRdb table lists in-frame clones only, not all of them. The sample includes approximately 70,000 clones, under 80% of them seen just once. Specimen: PBMCs or T cells enriched from blood (not recorded which). Source of these receptors: a woman aged 60-70 years who had been exposed to COVID-19.

This chain connects TRBV4-2 to TRBJ1-5; 7 bases map to TRBD1. The CDR3 length is 16 residues. Germline-derived CDR1 and CDR2 are LGHNA and YNFKEQ. Trimming took 1 base from V and 3 from J; bases not matched to a gene: 6. The CDR3 protein is CASSQVPGQLNQPQHF. CDR3 sequence (DNA): TGTGCCAGCAGCCAAGTTCCGGGACAGCTCAATCAGCCCCAGCATTTT.

This clone was observed once. V is TRBV27 and J is TRBJ2-3, with TRBD2 matching 9 bases. The length of the CDR3 is 15 residues. V was pared by 3 bases and J by 6 bases, with 7 bases of the junction left unmatched. Germline CDR1 and CDR2: MNHEY and SMNVEV (reference sequence). CDR3 sequence: CASSFIAGEGDTQYF. The CDR3 nucleotides are TGTGCCAGCAGTTTTATAGCGGGAGAAGGCGATACGCAGTATTTT.

The V call is TRBV6-6, the J call TRBJ1-2; TRBD1 matches at 7 bases. With V trimmed by 5 bases and J by 4 bases, 7 bases remained unmatched. Germline CDR1 reads MNHNY; CDR2 reads SVGAGI (reference sequence). This CDR3 contains 14 residues. The CDR3 region is CASSTTGNRYGYTF. The DNA for the CDR3 is TGTGCCAGCAGTACGACAGGGAATCGCTATGGCTACACCTTC.

The chain uses TRBV29-1 and TRBJ2-7; the D gene is possibly TRBD1 (5 bases). V was cut by 6 bases and J by 6 bases, with 12 bases left in between. This CDR3 is built from 11 residues. Germline V gene data show CDR1 as SQVTM and CDR2 as ANQGSEA. The CDR3 is CSVADSREQYF. The CDR3 DNA reads as TGCAGCGTGGCAGACAGTCGCGAGCAGTACTTC.

The chain is built from TRBV28 and TRBJ2-4; 8 bases fit TRBD1. Germline values: CDR1 MDHEN, CDR2 SYDVKM. This CDR3 spans 15 amino acids. The J segment lost 4 bases and the V segment lost 6 bases, leaving 8 bases of the junction unmatched. The CDR3 is CASRTQGDGKNIQYF. CDR3 in DNA: TGTGCCAGCAGGACACAGGGGGATGGAAAAAACATTCAGTACTTC. Using reference TRBV28 and TRBJ2-4 for the parts outside the CDR3, the full variable domain is DVKVTQSSRYLVKRTGEKVFLECVQDMDHENMFWYRQDPGLGLRLIYFSYDVKMKEKGDIPEGYSVSREKKERFSLILESASTNQTSMYLCASRTQGDGKNIQYFGAGTRLSVL.

The rearrangement uses TRBV7-8 and TRBJ2-1, with TRBD1 matching over 9 bases. The junction had 5 bases not matched to a gene; V was cut back by 5 bases and J by 3 bases. Germline lookup yields CDR1 SGHVS and CDR2 FQNEAQ. This CDR3 region has 15 residues. The CDR3 DNA sequence: TGTGCCAGCAGCGACCGGGACAGGGACTACAATGAGCAGTTCTTC. It translates to CASSDRDRDYNEQFF. The full variable domain, in which reference TRBV7-8 and TRBJ2-1 provide the parts outside the CDR3, is GAGVSQSPRYKVAKRGQDVALRCDPISGHVSLFWYQQALGQGPEFLTYFQNEAQLDKSGLPSDRFFAERPEGSVSTLKIQRTQQEDSAVYLCASSDRDRDYNEQFFGPGTRLTVL.

This clone was seen a few times. The chain joins TRBV19 to TRBJ1-1; 7 positions agree with TRBD1. The CDR3 runs to 14 residues. The J segment lost 5 bases and the V segment lost 3 bases, leaving 6 bases of the junction unmatched. Germline-derived CDR1 and CDR2 are LNHDA and SQIVND (reference sequence). For the CDR3, the DNA is TGTGCCAGTAGTATGGTCGCACAGGGGACTGAAGCTTTCTTT. It encodes CASSMVAQGTEAFF.

This clone was recorded at least ten times. The rearrangement uses TRBV7-6 and TRBJ1-1; perhaps TRBD1 as D (5 bases). Germline CDR1 is SGHVS and CDR2 is FNYEAQ. V lost 0 bases and J lost 0, with 8 bases in between. The CDR3 runs to 15 residues. CDR3 loop: CASSLAGGVNTEAFF. CDR3 nucleotides: TGTGCCAGCAGCTTAGCCGGGGGAGTGAACACTGAAGCTTTCTTT. Variable domain in full (rest from reference TRBV7-6 and TRBJ1-1): GAGVSQSPRYKVTKRGQDVALRCDPISGHVSLYWYRQALGQGPEFLTYFNYEAQQDKSGLPNDRFSAERPEGSISTLTIQRTEQRDSAMYRCASSLAGGVNTEAFFGQGTRLTVV.

This rearrangement joins TRBV7-9 to TRBJ1-5; perhaps TRBD1 as D (6 bases). CDR1 and CDR2 from the germline V gene are SEHNR and FQNEAQ (reference sequence). This CDR3 is 16 amino acids long. V gave up 3 bases and J gave up 7 bases, with 19 bases separating them. The CDR3 protein is CASSLSRTGTSQPQHF. For the CDR3, the DNA is TGTGCCAGCAGCTTGTCCCGAACCGGGACATCCCAGCCCCAGCATTTT.

The chain uses TRBV7-2 and TRBJ1-2; tentative D call: TRBD1 (6 bases). The CDR3 spans 14 residues. The germline gives CDR1 SGHTA, CDR2 FQGNSA. V lost 2 bases and J 4 bases, leaving 11 bases between the germline ends. The CDR3 region has the DNA TGTGCCAGCAGCTTAAAACAGGGTGGCTATGGCTACACCTTC. It translates to CASSLKQGGYGYTF.

The gene calls are TRBV7-2 and TRBJ1-1, with D tentatively TRBD1 (5 bases). CDR1 is SGHTA and CDR2 is FQGNSA in the germline V gene. V shed 5 bases and J shed 11 bases, with 18 bases lying between them. The CDR3 length is 13 residues. CDR3 sequence (DNA): TGTGCCAGCAGCCAAGGTCGCGGACAAGGCGCTTTCTTT. It codes for CASSQGRGQGAFF.

Many counts were recorded for this clone. J is TRBJ2-7 and V is TRBV2; D gene unclear. The CDR3 is 12 amino acids. Germline values: CDR1 SNHLY, CDR2 FYNNEI. V was shortened by 2 bases and J by 4 bases, with 6 bases between the two germline ends. This chain's CDR3 is CASSEQDYEQYF. The CDR3 bases are TGTGCCAGCAGTGAACAGGATTACGAGCAGTACTTC.

The chain uses TRBV29-1 and TRBJ2-5; TRBD1 matches 9 bases. This CDR3 is built from 13 residues. Germline V gives CDR1 SQVTM, CDR2 ANQGSEA. Germline trimming cut 7 bases from V and 4 bases from J; bases unmatched to any gene: 7. Written as DNA, the CDR3 is TGCAGCGGTTCACAGGGGGCCGCAGAGACCCAGTACTTC. This translates into CSGSQGAAETQYF.

The rearrangement uses TRBV25-1 and TRBJ2-7, with a tentative D call TRBD1 (6 bases). This CDR3 has 13 amino acids. V was shortened by 4 bases and J by 3 bases, with 10 bases between the two germline ends. Germline lookup yields CDR1 MGHDK and CDR2 SYGVNS. The CDR3 DNA reads TGTGCCAGCAGTGGTACAGGGTTCTACGAGCAGTACTTC. Its protein is CASSGTGFYEQYF.

This clone was detected a few times. V and J are TRBV19 and TRBJ1-1; D is perhaps TRBD1 (6 bases). The CDR3 has 15 amino acids. The ends were cut back, 3 bases at V and 6 bases at J, with 17 bases in the middle. The germline V gene has CDR1 LNHDA and CDR2 SQIVND (reference sequence). The CDR3 reads CASSMPLGGRAEAFF. The DNA of the CDR3 is TGTGCCAGTAGTATGCCCCTCGGGGGGCGAGCTGAAGCTTTCTTT.

V gene TRBV3-1 (or the pseudogene TRBV3-2) combines with J gene TRBJ1-6; D unclear. Germline V gene lookup returns CDR1 LGHDT and CDR2 YNNKEL (reference sequence). The CDR3 is 15 residues long. Between the trimmed V and J ends, which lost 3 bases and 5 bases, there was a span of 11 bases. The CDR3 DNA follows: TGTGCCAGCAGCCACCTCGGGAGCGATAATTCACCCCTCCACTTT. It specifies CASSHLGSDNSPLHF.

The J gene is TRBJ2-7, the V gene TRBV19; D is unclear. This CDR3 spans 14 amino acids. Germline V gene data show CDR1 as LNHDA and CDR2 as SQIVND (reference sequence). V was cut by 5 bases and J by 0 bases, with 11 bases left in between. CDR3 DNA sequence: TGTGCCAGTAGTTTTGGCGGAAGCTCCTACGAGCAGTACTTC. Amino acids: CASSFGGSSYEQYF.

CDR3 loop: CASSLQLVLPLDPNYGYTF. The CDR3 nucleotides read TGTGCCAGCAGCCTTCAACTGGTCCTACCTCTCGATCCTAACTATGGCTACACCTTC. The chain joins TRBV5-4 to TRBJ1-2; the D is unclear. The germline V gene encodes CDR1 SGHNT and CDR2 YYREEE (reference sequence). Trimming shortened V by 4 bases and J by 0 bases, and 25 bases separated the two germline ends. This CDR3 comprises 19 residues.

The chain carries TRBV12-5 and TRBJ2-3; maybe TRBD1 (6 bases). Germline CDR1 and CDR2: LGHNT and FRNRAP. The CDR3 runs 14 residues. V was trimmed by 3 bases and J by 8 bases, leaving 15 bases between them. CDR3 DNA: TGTGCTAGTGGTTTAACAGGGTCCGGCGGTACGCAGTATTTT. It translates to CASGLTGSGGTQYF.

CDR3 coding DNA: TGTGCCAGTAGTGGGGGGCAAGGGACAGTCGAGCAGTACTTC. This translates into CASSGGQGTVEQYF. The chain carries TRBV19 and TRBJ2-7, with D maybe TRBD1 (7 bases). This CDR3 spans 14 amino acids. Germline V gene data show CDR1 as LNHDA and CDR2 as SQIVND (reference sequence). Trimming cost V 5 bases and J 6 bases, with 17 bases left between them. The complete variable domain, with remaining parts taken from reference TRBV19 and TRBJ2-7, reads DGGITQSPKYLFRKEGQNVTLSCEQNLNHDAMYWYRQDPGQGLRLIYYSQIVNDFQKGDIAEGYSVSREKKESFPLTVTSAQKNPTAFYLCASSGGQGTVEQYFGPGTRLTVT.

The CDR3 DNA is TGTGCCAGCAGTTTTTCCTCGTCCGGTCTAGTGTACGAGCAGTACTTC. It codes for CASSFSSSGLVYEQYF. The J gene is TRBJ2-7, the V gene TRBV6-5; D ambiguous. Germline CDR1 MNHEY, CDR2 SVGAGI. CDR3 size: 16 residues. V lost 4 bases to trimming and J lost 4 bases, with 20 bases between them.

The rearrangement uses TRBV13 and TRBJ2-7, with 14 bases fitting TRBD2. The ends lost 0 bases at V and 3 bases at J; junction bases unmatched: 7. Germline V gives CDR1 PRHDT, CDR2 FYEKMQ (reference sequence). There are 18 residues in the CDR3. In DNA form, the CDR3 reads TGTGCCAGCAGCTTAGGAGGGACTAGCGGGGGTTCCTACTACGAGCAGTACTTC. Its translation is CASSLGGTSGGSYYEQYF.

The chain combines TRBV30 with TRBJ2-6; TRBD1 might be the D (5 bases). The CDR3 loop spans 17 amino acids. Germline V lookup: CDR1 GTSNPN, CDR2 SVGIG (reference sequence). The V end was cut by 2 bases, the J end by 1 base, with 15 bases between. The CDR3 reads CAWSRGRVRSGANVLTF. As DNA, the CDR3 is TGTGCCTGGAGTAGGGGCAGGGTACGGTCTGGGGCCAACGTCCTGACTTTC.

This clone was found a few times. The rearrangement joins TRBV19 to TRBJ1-1; D call uncertain. The V gene's germline CDR1 is LNHDA and CDR2 SQIVND (reference sequence). The CDR3 sequence is 13 residues long. V lost 7 bases, J lost 1 base, and 10 bases lay in between. In nucleotides, the CDR3 is TGTGCCAGTACCCGTCAGTGGAACACTGAAGCTTTCTTT. Protein: CASTRQWNTEAFF.